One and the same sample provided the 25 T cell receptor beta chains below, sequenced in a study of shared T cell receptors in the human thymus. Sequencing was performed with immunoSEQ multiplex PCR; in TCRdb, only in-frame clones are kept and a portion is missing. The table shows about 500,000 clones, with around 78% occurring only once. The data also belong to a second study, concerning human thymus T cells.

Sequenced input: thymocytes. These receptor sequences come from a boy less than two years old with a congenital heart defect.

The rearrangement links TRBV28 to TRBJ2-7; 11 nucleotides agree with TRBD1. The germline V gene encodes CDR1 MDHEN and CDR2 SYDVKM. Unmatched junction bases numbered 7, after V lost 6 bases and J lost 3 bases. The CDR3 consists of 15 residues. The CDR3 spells CASRLLDRGLYEQYF. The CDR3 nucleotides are TGTGCCAGCAGGCTCCTGGACAGGGGGCTCTACGAGCAGTACTTC.

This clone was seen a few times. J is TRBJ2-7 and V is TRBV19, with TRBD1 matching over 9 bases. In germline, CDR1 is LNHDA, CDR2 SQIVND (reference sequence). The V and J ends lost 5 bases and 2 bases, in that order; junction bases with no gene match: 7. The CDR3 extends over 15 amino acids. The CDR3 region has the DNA TGTGCCAGTAGTCCCACAGGGGGCCGTGCCTACGAGCAGTACTTC. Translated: CASSPTGGRAYEQYF. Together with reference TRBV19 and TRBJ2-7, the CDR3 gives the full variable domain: DGGITQSPKYLFRKEGQNVTLSCEQNLNHDAMYWYRQDPGQGLRLIYYSQIVNDFQKGDIAEGYSVSREKKESFPLTVTSAQKNPTAFYLCASSPTGGRAYEQYFGPGTRLTVT.

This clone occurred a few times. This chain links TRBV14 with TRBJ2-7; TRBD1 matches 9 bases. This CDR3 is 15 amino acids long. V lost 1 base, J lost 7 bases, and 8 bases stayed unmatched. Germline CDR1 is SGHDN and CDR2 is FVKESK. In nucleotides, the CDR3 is TGTGCCAGCAGCCAAGGGGGGGACAGGGCCTGGGAGCAGTACTTC. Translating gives CASSQGGDRAWEQYF.

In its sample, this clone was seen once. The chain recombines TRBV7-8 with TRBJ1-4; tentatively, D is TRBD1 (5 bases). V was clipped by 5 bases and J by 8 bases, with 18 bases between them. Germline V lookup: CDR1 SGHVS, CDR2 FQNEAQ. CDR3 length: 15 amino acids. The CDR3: CASSPRWGSREKLFF. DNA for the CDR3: TGTGCCAGCAGCCCCCGTTGGGGCTCGAGGGAAAAACTGTTTTTT.

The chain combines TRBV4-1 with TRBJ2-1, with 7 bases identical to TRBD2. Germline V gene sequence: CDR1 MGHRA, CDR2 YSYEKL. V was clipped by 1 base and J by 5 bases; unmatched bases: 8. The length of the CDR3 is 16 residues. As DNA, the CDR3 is TGCGCCAGCAGCCAAGCCCCGGGAGGCGCAGACAATGAGCAGTTCTTC. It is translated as CASSQAPGGADNEQFF.

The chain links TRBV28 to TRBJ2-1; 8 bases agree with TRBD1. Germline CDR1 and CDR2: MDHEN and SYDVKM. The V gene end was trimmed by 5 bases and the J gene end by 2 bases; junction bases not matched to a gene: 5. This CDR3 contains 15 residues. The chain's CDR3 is CASSPGTGPYNEQFF. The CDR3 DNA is TGTGCCAGCAGTCCCGGGACAGGACCCTACAATGAGCAGTTCTTC.

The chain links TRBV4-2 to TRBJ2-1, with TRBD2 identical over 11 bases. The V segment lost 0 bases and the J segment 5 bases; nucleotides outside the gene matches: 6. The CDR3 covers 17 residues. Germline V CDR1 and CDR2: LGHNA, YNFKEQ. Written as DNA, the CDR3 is TGTGCCAGCAGCCAAGACAAACTAGCGGGAGAACACAATGAGCAGTTCTTC. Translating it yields CASSQDKLAGEHNEQFF.

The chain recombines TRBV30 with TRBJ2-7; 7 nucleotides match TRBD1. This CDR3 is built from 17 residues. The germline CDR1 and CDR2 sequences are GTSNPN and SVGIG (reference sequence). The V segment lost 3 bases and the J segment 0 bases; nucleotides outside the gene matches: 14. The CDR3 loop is CAWSRDSPPQGSYEQYF. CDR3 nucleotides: TGTGCCTGGAGCCGGGACAGTCCTCCCCAGGGCTCCTACGAGCAGTACTTC.

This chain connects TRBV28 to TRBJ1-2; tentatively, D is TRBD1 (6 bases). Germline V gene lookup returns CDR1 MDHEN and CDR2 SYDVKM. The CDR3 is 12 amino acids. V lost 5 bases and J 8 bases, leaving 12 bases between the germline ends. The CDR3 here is CASSPTGSGYTF. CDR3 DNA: TGTGCCAGCAGTCCGACAGGAAGCGGCTACACCTTC.

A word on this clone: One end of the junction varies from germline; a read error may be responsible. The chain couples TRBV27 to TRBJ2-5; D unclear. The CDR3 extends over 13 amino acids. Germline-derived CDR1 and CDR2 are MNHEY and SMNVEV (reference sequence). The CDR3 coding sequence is TGTGCCAGCAGTTTATTTGCGGAAGAGGCCCAGTACTTC. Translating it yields CASSLFAEEAQYF.

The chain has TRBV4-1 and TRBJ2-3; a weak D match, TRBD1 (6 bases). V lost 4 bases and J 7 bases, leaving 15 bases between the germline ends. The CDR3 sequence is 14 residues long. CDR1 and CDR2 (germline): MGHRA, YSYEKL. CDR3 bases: TGCGCCAGCAGCCCAGGGACATTGACAAATACGCAGTATTTT. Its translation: CASSPGTLTNTQYF.

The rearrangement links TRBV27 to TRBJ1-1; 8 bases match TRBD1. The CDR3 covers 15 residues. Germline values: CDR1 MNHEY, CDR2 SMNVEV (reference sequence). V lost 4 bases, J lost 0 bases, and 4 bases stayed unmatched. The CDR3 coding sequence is TGTGCCAGCAGTTCCCTGGACAGGGTGAACACTGAAGCTTTCTTT. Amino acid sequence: CASSSLDRVNTEAFF.

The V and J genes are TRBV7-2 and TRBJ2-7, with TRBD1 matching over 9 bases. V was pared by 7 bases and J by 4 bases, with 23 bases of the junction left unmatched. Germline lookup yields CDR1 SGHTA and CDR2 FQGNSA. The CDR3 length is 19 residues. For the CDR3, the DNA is TGTGCCAGCAACCACCTGGGACAGGGTAGTGCAGGGTGCCTTTACGAGCAGTACTTC. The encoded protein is CASNHLGQGSAGCLYEQYF. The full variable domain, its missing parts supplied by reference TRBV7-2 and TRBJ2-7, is GAGVSQSPSNKVTEKGKDVELRCDPISGHTALYWYRQSLGQGLEFLIYFQGNSAPDKSGLPSDRFSAERTGGSVSTLTIQRTQQEDSAVYLCASNHLGQGSAGCLYEQYFGPGTRLTVT.

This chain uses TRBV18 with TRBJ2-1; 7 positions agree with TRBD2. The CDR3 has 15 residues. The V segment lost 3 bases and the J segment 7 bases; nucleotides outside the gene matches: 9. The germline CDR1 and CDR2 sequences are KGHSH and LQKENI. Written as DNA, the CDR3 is TGTGCCAGCTCACCCCTTCTAGCGGCCCTTAATGAGCAGTTCTTC. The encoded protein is CASSPLLAALNEQFF.

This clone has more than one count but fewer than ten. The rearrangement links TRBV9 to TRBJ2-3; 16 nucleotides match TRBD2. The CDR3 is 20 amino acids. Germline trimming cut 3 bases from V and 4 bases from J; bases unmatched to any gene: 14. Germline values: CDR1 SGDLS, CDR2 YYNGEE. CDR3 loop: CASSAGTSGRAKNPPDTQYF. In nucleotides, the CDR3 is TGTGCCAGCAGCGCTGGGACTAGCGGGAGGGCCAAGAACCCCCCAGATACGCAGTATTTT.

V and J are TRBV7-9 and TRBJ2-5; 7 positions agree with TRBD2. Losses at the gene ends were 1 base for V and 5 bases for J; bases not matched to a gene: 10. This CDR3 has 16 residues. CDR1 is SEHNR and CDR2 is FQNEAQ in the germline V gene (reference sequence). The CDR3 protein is CASSLGRKTSFETQYF. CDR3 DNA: TGTGCCAGCAGCTTAGGACGGAAGACTAGCTTTGAGACCCAGTACTTC.

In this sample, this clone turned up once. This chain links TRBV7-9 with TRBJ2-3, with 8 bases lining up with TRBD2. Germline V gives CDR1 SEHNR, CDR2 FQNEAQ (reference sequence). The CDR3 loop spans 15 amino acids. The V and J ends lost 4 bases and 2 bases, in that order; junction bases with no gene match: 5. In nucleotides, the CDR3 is TGTGCCAGCAGCTCCAGAGCGGGAGTCACAGATACGCAGTATTTT. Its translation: CASSSRAGVTDTQYF. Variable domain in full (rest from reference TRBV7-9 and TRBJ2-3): DTGVSQNPRHKITKRGQNVTFRCDPISEHNRLYWYRQTLGQGPEFLTYFQNEAQLEKSRLLSDRFSAERPKGSFSTLEIQRTEQGDSAMYLCASSSRAGVTDTQYFGPGTRLTVL.

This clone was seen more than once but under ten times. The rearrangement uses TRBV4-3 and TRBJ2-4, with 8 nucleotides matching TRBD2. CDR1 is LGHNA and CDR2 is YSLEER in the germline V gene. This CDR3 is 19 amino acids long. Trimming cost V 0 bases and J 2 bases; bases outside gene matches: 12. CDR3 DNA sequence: TGCGCCAGCAGCCAAGAGGTTTGGACGGGAGGGCCTTCCAAAAACATTCAGTACTTC. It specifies CASSQEVWTGGPSKNIQYF.

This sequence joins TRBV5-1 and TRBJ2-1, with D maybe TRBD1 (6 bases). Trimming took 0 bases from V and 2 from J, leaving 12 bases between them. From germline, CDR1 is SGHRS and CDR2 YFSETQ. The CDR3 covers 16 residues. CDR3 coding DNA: TGCGCCAGCAGCTTGGCGACAGGACGAGCCTACAATGAGCAGTTCTTC. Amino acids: CASSLATGRAYNEQFF.

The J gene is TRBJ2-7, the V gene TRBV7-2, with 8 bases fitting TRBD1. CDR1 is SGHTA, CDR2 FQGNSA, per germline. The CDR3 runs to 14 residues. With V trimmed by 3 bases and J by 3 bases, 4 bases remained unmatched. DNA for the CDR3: TGTGCCAGCAGCTTCACAGGGGGTAACTACGAGCAGTACTTC. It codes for CASSFTGGNYEQYF.

The CDR3 DNA reads TGCGCCAGCAGCCAAGAGGCGGGAGGAAACACCATATATTTT. This encodes CASSQEAGGNTIYF. The chain employs TRBV4-1 and TRBJ1-3; D is undetermined. The CDR3 covers 14 residues. CDR1 and CDR2 from the germline V gene are MGHRA and YSYEKL. Deletions cut 0 bases from V and 4 bases from J, with 7 bases between.

CDR3 nucleotides: TGTGCCAGCAGCGATCATGGGCCCGACAATGAGCAGTTCTTC. This codes for CASSDHGPDNEQFF. The chain couples TRBV11-3 to TRBJ2-1; the D is unclear. V lost 5 bases and J lost 5, with 13 bases in between. The germline CDR1 and CDR2 sequences are SGHNT and YENEEA. This CDR3 spans 14 amino acids.

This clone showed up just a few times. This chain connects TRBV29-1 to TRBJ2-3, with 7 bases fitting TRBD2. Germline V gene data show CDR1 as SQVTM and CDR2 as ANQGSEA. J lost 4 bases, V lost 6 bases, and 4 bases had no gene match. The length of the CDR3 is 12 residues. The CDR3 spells CSVVGRADTQYF. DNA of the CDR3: TGCAGCGTCGTAGGGAGGGCAGATACGCAGTATTTT.

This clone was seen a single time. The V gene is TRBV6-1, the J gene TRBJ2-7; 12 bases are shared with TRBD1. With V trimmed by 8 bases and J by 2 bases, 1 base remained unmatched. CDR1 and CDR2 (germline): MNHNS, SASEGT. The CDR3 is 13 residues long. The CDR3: CASGTGGPYEQYF. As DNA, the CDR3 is TGTGCCAGCGGGACAGGGGGCCCCTACGAGCAGTACTTC.

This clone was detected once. The CDR3 bases are TGTGCCAGCAGCCCGAGGAGGGCAACAGGCAATGAGCAGTTCTTC. Protein: CASSPRRATGNEQFF. J is TRBJ2-1 and V is TRBV5-8, with D maybe TRBD2 (6 bases). Germline CDR1 reads SGHTS; CDR2 reads YDEGEE. The CDR3 spans 15 residues. The V end lost 4 bases, the J end lost 6 bases, and 17 bases lay between the germline ends.